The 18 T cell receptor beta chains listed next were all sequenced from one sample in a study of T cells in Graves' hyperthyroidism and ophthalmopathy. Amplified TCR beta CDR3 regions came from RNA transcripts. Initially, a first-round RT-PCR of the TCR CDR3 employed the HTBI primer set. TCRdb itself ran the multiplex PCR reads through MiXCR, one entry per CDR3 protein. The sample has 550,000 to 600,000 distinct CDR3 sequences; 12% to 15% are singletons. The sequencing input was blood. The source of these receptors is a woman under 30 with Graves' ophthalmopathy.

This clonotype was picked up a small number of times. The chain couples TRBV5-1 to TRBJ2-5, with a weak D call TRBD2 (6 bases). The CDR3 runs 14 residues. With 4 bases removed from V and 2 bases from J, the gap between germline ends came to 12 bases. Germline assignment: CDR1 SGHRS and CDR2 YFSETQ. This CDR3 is CASSAGTPQETQYF. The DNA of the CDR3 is TGCGCCAGCAGCGCAGGGACTCCTCAAGAGACCCAGTACTTC.

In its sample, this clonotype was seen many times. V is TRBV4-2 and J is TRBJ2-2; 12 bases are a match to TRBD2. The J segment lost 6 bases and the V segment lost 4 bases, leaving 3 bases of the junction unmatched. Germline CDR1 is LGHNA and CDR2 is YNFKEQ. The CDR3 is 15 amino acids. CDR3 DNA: TGTGCCAGCAGCCTCCGGACTAGCGGGGCCGGGGAGCTGTTTTTT. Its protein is CASSLRTSGAGELFF.

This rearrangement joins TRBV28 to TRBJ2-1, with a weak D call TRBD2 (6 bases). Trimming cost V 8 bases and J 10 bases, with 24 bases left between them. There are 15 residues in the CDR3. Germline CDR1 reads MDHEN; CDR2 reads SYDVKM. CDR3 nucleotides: TGTGCCAGCCTCTCCCTTCACTTCCGGGAGCGGGAGCAGTTCTTC. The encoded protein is CASLSLHFREREQFF.

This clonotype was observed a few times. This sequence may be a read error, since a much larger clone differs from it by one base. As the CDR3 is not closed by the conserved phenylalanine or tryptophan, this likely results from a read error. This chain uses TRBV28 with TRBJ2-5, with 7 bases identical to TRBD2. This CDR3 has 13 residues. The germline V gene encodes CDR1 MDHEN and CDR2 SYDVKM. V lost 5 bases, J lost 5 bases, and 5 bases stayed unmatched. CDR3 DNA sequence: TGTGCCAGCAGTAGACTAGCTGGGGAGACCCAGTACCTC. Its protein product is CASSRLAGETQYL.

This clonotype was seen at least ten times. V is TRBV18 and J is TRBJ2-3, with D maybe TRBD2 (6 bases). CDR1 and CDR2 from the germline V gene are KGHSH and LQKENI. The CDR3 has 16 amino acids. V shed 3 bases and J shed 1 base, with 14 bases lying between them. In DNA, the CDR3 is TGTGCCAGCTCACCCGGAGGGAAGCGTGGCACAGATACGCAGTATTTT. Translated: CASSPGGKRGTDTQYF.

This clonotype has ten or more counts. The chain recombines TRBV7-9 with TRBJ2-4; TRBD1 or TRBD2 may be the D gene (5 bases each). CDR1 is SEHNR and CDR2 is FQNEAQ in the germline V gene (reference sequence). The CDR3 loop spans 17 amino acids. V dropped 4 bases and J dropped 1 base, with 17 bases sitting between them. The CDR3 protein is CASSWDPATRAKNIQYF. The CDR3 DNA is TGTGCCAGCAGCTGGGACCCAGCGACGCGGGCCAAAAACATTCAGTACTTC.

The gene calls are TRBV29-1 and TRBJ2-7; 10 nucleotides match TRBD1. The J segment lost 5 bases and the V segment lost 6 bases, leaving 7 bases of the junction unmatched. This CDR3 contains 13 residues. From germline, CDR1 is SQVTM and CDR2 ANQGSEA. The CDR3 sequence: CSVGTGVGDEQYF. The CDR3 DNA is TGCAGCGTGGGGACAGGGGTAGGCGACGAGCAGTACTTC.

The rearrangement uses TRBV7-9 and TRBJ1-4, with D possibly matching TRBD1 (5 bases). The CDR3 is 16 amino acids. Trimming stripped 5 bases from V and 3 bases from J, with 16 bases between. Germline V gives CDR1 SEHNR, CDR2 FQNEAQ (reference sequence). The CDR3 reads CASSPPWGVSNEKLFF. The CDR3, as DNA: TGTGCCAGCAGCCCCCCCTGGGGGGTTTCTAATGAAAAACTGTTTTTT.

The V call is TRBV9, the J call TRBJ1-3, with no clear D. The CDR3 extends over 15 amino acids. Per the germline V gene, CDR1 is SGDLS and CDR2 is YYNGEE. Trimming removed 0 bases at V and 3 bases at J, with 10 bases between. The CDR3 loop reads CASSVADFGGNTIYF. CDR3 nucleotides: TGTGCCAGCAGCGTAGCGGACTTCGGTGGAAACACCATATATTTT.

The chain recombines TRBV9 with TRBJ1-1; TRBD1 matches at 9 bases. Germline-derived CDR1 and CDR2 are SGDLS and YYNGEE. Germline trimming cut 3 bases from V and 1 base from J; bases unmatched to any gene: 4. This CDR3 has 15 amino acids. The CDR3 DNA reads TGTGCCAGCAGCGAGAGGGGACAGGGGAACACTGAAGCTTTCTTT. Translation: CASSERGQGNTEAFF.

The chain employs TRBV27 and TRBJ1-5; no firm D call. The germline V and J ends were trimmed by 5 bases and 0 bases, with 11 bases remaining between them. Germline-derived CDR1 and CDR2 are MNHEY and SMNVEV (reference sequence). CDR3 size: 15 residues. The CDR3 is CASSLSQNSNQPQHF. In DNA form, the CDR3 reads TGTGCCAGCAGTCTTAGCCAAAATAGCAATCAGCCCCAGCATTTT.

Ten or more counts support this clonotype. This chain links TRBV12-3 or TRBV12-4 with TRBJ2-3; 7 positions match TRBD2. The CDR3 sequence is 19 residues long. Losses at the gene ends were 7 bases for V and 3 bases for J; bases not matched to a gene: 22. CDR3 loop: CASTDLRLNASGRTDTQYF. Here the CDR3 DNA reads TGTGCCAGCACCGACCTTCGTCTGAACGCTAGCGGAAGGACAGATACGCAGTATTTT.

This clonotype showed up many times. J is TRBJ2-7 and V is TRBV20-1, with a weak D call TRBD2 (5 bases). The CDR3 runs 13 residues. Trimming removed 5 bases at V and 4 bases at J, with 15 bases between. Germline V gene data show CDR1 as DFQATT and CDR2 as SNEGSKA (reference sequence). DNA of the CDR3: TGCAGTGCTTCTAGCAGCGGTCGATACGAGCAGTACTTC. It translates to CSASSSGRYEQYF.

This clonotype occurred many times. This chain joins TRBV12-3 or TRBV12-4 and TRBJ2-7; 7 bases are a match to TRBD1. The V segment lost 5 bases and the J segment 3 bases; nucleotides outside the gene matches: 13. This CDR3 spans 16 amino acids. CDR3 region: CASSPPRTGYLYEQYF. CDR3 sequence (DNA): TGTGCCAGCAGTCCGCCCCGGACAGGTTACCTCTACGAGCAGTACTTC.

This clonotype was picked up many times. This CDR3 reads CASSLSKAKYGYTF. CDR3 nucleotide sequence: TGTGCCAGCAGCTTAAGCAAGGCAAAATATGGCTACACCTTC. The chain joins TRBV11-2 to TRBJ1-2; no clear D. This CDR3 spans 14 amino acids. The V and J ends lost 2 bases and 5 bases respectively, with 12 bases between them. Looked up from germline, CDR1 is SGHAT and CDR2 is FQNNGV. The full variable domain, its missing parts supplied by reference TRBV11-2 and TRBJ1-2, is EAGVAQSPRYKIIEKRQSVAFWCNPISGHATLYWYQQILGQGPKLLIQFQNNGVVDDSQLPKDRFSAERLKGVDSTLKIQPAKLEDSAVYLCASSLSKAKYGYTFGSGTRLTVV.

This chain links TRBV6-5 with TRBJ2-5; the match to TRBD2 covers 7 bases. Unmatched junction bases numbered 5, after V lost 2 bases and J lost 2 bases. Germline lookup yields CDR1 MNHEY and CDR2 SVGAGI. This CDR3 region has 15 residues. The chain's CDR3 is CASSYGSGDQETQYF. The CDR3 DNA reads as TGTGCCAGCAGTTACGGGAGCGGGGATCAAGAGACCCAGTACTTC.

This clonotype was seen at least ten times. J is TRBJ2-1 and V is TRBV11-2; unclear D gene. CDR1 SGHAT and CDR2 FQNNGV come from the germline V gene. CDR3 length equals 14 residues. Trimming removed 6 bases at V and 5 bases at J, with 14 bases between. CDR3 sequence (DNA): TGTGCCAGCAGTACCGGGCCCACCGACAATGAGCAGTTCTTC. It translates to CASSTGPTDNEQFF.

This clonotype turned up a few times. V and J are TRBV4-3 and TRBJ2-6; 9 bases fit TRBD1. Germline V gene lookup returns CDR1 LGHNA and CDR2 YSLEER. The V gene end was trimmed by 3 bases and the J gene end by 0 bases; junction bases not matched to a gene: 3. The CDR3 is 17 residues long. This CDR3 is CASSQGQGDSGANVLTF. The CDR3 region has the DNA TGCGCCAGCAGCCAGGGACAGGGTGACTCTGGGGCCAACGTCCTGACTTTC.